The table lists the clone carrying this T cell receptor (beta chain) with a count of one. Primers included in the PCR were 60 Vbeta and 13 Jbeta primers. Using immunoSEQ multiplex PCR, the repertoire was profiled, and TCRdb retains in-frame clones only, with some absent. This sample has under 200,000 clones, with approximately 80% found just once. Germline loops: CDR1 LNHDA, CDR2 SQIVND (reference sequence). CDR3 length: 15 amino acids. The V end was cut by 3 bases, the J end by 0 bases, with 6 bases between. The sample belongs to a study of cytomegalovirus exposure and HLA in healthy donors. Study-level information: There were around 390 genotyped donors. Of these, roughly 86% fell in the genetic ancestry cluster associated with self-reported Caucasian donors.

The sample consisted of PBMCs. This receptor was identified in a woman between 50 and 59 years old in good health and CMV-seronegative. The chain combines TRBV19 with TRBJ2-6; no reliable D call. The CDR3 DNA reads as TGTGCCAGTAGTATGTTAGACTCTGGGGCCAACGTCCTGACTTTC. Protein product: CASSMLDSGANVLTF.